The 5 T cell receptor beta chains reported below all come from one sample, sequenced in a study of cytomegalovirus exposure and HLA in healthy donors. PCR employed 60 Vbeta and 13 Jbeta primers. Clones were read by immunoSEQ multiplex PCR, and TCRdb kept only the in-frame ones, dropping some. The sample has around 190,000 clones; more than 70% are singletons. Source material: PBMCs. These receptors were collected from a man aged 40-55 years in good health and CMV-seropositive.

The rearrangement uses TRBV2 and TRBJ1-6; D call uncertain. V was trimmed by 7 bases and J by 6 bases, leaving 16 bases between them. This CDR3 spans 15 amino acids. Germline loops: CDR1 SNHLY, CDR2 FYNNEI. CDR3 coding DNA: TGTGCCAGCACACTCGAGTCGAGCACTAATTCACCCCTCCACTTT. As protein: CASTLESSTNSPLHF.

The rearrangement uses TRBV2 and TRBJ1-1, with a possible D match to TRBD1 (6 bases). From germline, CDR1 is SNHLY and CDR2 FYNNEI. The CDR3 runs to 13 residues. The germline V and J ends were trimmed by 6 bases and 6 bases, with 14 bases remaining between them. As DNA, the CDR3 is TGTGCCAGCAGGGAACCAGGGGCTCCTGAAGCTTTCTTT. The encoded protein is CASREPGAPEAFF.

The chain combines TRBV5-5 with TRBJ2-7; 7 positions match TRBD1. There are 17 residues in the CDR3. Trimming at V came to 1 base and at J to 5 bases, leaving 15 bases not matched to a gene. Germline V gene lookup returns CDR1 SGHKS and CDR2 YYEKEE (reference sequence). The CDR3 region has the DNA TGTGCCAGCAGCTTGCGACAGACAGGGCGAGTAGGGGACGAGCAGTACTTC. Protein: CASSLRQTGRVGDEQYF.

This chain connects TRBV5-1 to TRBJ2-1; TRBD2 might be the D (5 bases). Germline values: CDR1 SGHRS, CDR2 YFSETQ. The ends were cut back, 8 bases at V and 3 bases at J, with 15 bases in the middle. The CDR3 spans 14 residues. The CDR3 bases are TGCGCCAGTCTAGCTCCTGAGAACTACAATGAGCAGTTCTTC. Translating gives CASLAPENYNEQFF.

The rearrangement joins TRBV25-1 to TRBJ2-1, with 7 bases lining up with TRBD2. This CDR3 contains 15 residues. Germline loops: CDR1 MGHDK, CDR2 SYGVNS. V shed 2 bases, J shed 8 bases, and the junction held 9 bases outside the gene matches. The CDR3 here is CASSERGRGVHEQFF. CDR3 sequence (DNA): TGTGCCAGCAGTGAACGCGGGAGAGGAGTTCATGAGCAGTTCTTC.